This TCR beta chain was sequenced for a study of blood T cell repertoires in COVID-19. Across the whole study: From T cells, B-cell-depleted T cells, or PBMCs came the material, which was cDNA or gDNA.

All enrollees were about 18 to 90 years old and from under 25 US areas. Before being deemed recovered, Cohort 3 donors had two negative PCRs, clearance, or symptom resolution. Per the original data handling: Amplification of reference gene primers provided the estimated nucleated cell counts. TCRdb's table, derived via immunoSEQ multiplex PCR, lists solely in-frame clones and lacks some. V and J calls and clone size are as listed in that table; D and trimming were resolved from the DNA. Of some 170,000 clones in the sample, approximately 80% were seen once. Germline V lookup: CDR1 SGHRS, CDR2 YFSETQ. The CDR3 has 16 residues. J lost 6 bases, V lost 3 bases, and 12 bases had no gene match.

This TCR came from a middle-aged man who had recovered from COVID-19. The chain couples TRBV5-1 to TRBJ2-7, with TRBD2 matching 10 bases. Sample: PBMCs or T cells enriched from blood (not recorded which). CDR3 sequence reads: CASSSITGTSVSEQYF. The CDR3 DNA reads TGCGCCAGCAGCTCCATCACCGGGACTAGCGTCTCCGAGCAGTACTTC.